A few counts support the clone carrying this T cell receptor beta chain. Its target is not known. This record belongs to a study of T-cell memory formation after mild COVID-19. On the study more broadly: Most TCR clusters belonged to a single donor. Overall study results and limits: The finding that pre-infection memory included some responding clones suggested that cross-reactive memory joined.

TCRdb re-derived calls from the 5' RACE reads in MiXCR, one entry per CDR3 protein. The table records 250,000 to 350,000 distinct CDR3 sequences, roughly 15% of them present only once. The sequenced material came from PBMCs or a T cell subset sorted from them (not recorded which). This TCR was sampled from a man aged 18 to 29 who had mild COVID-19 (a few samples of this study predate the infection). Cell type and time point are not known.

CDR3 protein: CASSQDGTTNGELFF. DNA for the CDR3: TGCGCCAGCAGCCAAGATGGTACAACCAACGGGGAGCTGTTTTTT. V and J are TRBV4-3 and TRBJ2-2; no reliable D call. Germline V CDR1 and CDR2: LGHNA, YSLEER. V was clipped by 0 bases and J by 7 bases, with 12 bases between them. The CDR3 runs to 15 residues.